The 8 T cell receptor beta chains given below trace back to one sample, sequenced in a study of T cells after yellow fever vaccination. TCRdb reprocessed the 5' RACE reads with MiXCR, giving one entry per CDR3 protein. The repertoire has about 170,000 distinct CDR3 sequences, more than 9.5% of them found once; the top ten carry about 38%. Source: CD8+ T cells sorted from PBMCs, taken 15 days after the yellow fever booster vaccination. These receptor sequences come from a man aged 18-30 years who received the YFV17D yellow fever vaccine.

The chain couples TRBV29-1 to TRBJ2-7, with D possibly being TRBD1 (5 bases). From germline, CDR1 is SQVTM and CDR2 ANQGSEA. The CDR3 is made up of 15 amino acids. The V end was cut by 0 bases, the J end by 5 bases, with 17 bases between. Written as DNA, the CDR3 is TGCAGCGTTGAAGAAGGTAGGGGTGCGGCCCACGAGCAGTACTTC. Its translation is CSVEEGRGAAHEQYF.

The chain links TRBV6-6 to TRBJ1-2; no reliable D call. Germline CDR1 and CDR2: MNHNY and SVGAGI (reference sequence). This CDR3 comprises 16 residues. Trimming left V 7 bases short and J 0 bases short, with 18 bases between. CDR3 DNA: TGTGCCAGCATCCGGTCGATGGTTTCAGCTAACTATGGCTACACCTTC. Amino acid sequence: CASIRSMVSANYGYTF.

This chain joins TRBV12-3 or TRBV12-4 and TRBJ2-1; D might be TRBD1 (6 bases). With 3 bases removed from V and 10 bases from J, the gap between germline ends came to 16 bases. The CDR3 has 14 residues. CDR3 loop: CASSFGTTSLEQFF. In nucleotides, the CDR3 is TGTGCCAGCAGTTTTGGGACAACTTCTTTGGAGCAGTTCTTC.

This clonotype was observed many times. The chain combines TRBV7-2 with TRBJ2-3; 8 nucleotides agree with TRBD1. The CDR3 covers 15 residues. Germline V gene sequence: CDR1 SGHTA, CDR2 FQGNSA. Trimming cost V 4 bases and J 3 bases; bases outside gene matches: 6. CDR3 sequence: CASSYRTGLTDTQYF. CDR3 nucleotides: TGTGCCAGCAGCTATCGGACAGGGCTTACAGATACGCAGTATTTT.

The chain recombines TRBV5-1 with TRBJ1-5, with TRBD1 matching 7 bases. This CDR3 has 14 residues. V lost 2 bases, J lost 6 bases, and 5 bases stayed unmatched. The V gene's germline CDR1 is SGHRS and CDR2 YFSETQ. CDR3: CASSLEGGFQPQHF. CDR3 nucleotide sequence: TGCGCCAGCAGCTTAGAAGGGGGCTTTCAGCCCCAGCATTTT. The full variable domain, completed using reference TRBV5-1 and TRBJ1-5, is KAGVTQTPRYLIKTRGQQVTLSCSPISGHRSVSWYQQTPGQGLQFLFEYFSETQRNKGNFPGRFSGRQFSNSRSEMNVSTLELGDSALYLCASSLEGGFQPQHFGDGTRLSIL.

This clonotype was seen at least ten times. The genes are TRBV9 and TRBJ1-5; 7 bases fit TRBD1. The CDR3 has 15 residues. V lost 3 bases and J lost 0; bases outside the gene matches: 3. CDR1 and CDR2 (germline): SGDLS, YYNGEE. Here the CDR3 reads CASSETGDSNQPQHF. The CDR3 DNA reads as TGTGCCAGCAGCGAAACAGGGGATAGCAATCAGCCCCAGCATTTT.

This rearrangement joins TRBV6-5 to TRBJ1-6, with D tentatively TRBD1 (5 bases). V was pared by 2 bases and J by 10 bases, with 12 bases between. The CDR3 consists of 14 residues. Germline values: CDR1 MNHEY, CDR2 SVGAGI. The CDR3 here is CASSYDSAKSPLHF. The CDR3, as DNA: TGTGCCAGCAGTTACGACAGTGCGAAATCACCCCTCCACTTT.

This clonotype appeared a few times. The chain uses TRBV11-2 and TRBJ2-1, with 9 bases aligning to TRBD2. This CDR3 contains 17 residues. The germline V gene encodes CDR1 SGHAT and CDR2 FQNNGV. The V segment lost 0 bases and the J segment 4 bases; nucleotides outside the gene matches: 7. The CDR3 sequence is CASSLDGRLAGYNEQFF. The CDR3 nucleotides are TGTGCCAGCAGCTTAGATGGGCGGCTAGCGGGATACAATGAGCAGTTCTTC.